The 20 T cell receptor beta chains listed next were all sequenced from one sample in a study of T cell responses to AZD1222 COVID-19 vaccine. The table came from immunoSEQ multiplex PCR; TCRdb's copy has only in-frame clones and leaves some out. The table includes under 200,000 clones, roughly nine tenths detected once. The sequencing used peripheral blood, collected on day 0 of AZD1222 vaccination. The origin of the receptors is an adult in good health.

The chain has TRBV28 and TRBJ1-1; 7 bases map to TRBD1. The length of the CDR3 is 13 residues. Trimming at V came to 5 bases and at J to 10 bases, leaving 10 bases not matched to a gene. Germline V CDR1 and CDR2: MDHEN, SYDVKM. For the CDR3, the DNA is TGTGCCAGCAGTGTTCTCGGGGCAGGGGGAGCTTTCTTT. It is translated as CASSVLGAGGAFF.

V usage is TRBV28 and J usage is TRBJ1-2; D is undetermined. Deletions cut 7 bases from V and 8 bases from J, with 17 bases between. CDR1 MDHEN and CDR2 SYDVKM come from the germline V gene. The CDR3 sequence is 13 residues long. For the CDR3, the DNA is TGTGCCAGCAAGAGAAAAGGGTGGGTCGGCTACACCTTC. It specifies CASKRKGWVGYTF.

The V call is TRBV19, the J call TRBJ1-5, with 9 bases fitting TRBD1. Germline values: CDR1 LNHDA, CDR2 SQIVND (reference sequence). CDR3 length: 16 residues. Germline trimming cut 6 bases from V and 2 bases from J; bases unmatched to any gene: 8. CDR3 region: CASRHGTGYGNQPQHF. The CDR3 region has the DNA TGTGCCAGTAGACACGGGACAGGGTACGGCAATCAGCCCCAGCATTTT.

V usage is TRBV20-1 and J usage is TRBJ1-2; no clear D gene. The V gene lost 3 bases and the J gene lost 1 base, with 9 bases spanning the gap. From germline, CDR1 is DFQATT and CDR2 SNEGSKA (reference sequence). CDR3 length equals 13 residues. The CDR3 DNA is TGCAGTGCTAGTCGACCGAATAACTATGGCTACACCTTC. This encodes CSASRPNNYGYTF.

J is TRBJ1-1 and V is TRBV15; D remains unclear. This CDR3 region has 14 residues. The ends were cut back, 2 bases at V and 4 bases at J, with 11 bases in the middle. Per the germline V gene, CDR1 is LNHNV and CDR2 is YYDKDF (reference sequence). CDR3 DNA sequence: TGTGCCACCAGCAGACCAATGTTCGGCACTGAAGCTTTCTTT. It codes for CATSRPMFGTEAFF.

The J gene is TRBJ1-3, the V gene TRBV28, with a tentative D call TRBD1 (5 bases). CDR1 MDHEN and CDR2 SYDVKM come from the germline V gene. This CDR3 is built from 15 residues. V lost 3 bases, J lost 7 bases, and 16 bases lay in between. CDR3 in DNA: TGTGCCAGCAGTTTGCCGGGGCTGGGGAGGAACACCATATATTTT. This translates into CASSLPGLGRNTIYF.

This chain uses TRBV29-1 with TRBJ2-3; the D gene is possibly TRBD2 (5 bases). CDR3 size: 15 residues. V lost 5 bases to trimming and J lost 4 bases, with 19 bases between them. Per germline, CDR1 SQVTM and CDR2 ANQGSEA. The CDR3 DNA reads TGCAGCGTTAATTTGGGAGTCGGGGTCCCAGATACGCAGTATTTT. Translating gives CSVNLGVGVPDTQYF.

The chain is built from TRBV28 and TRBJ1-1, with D uncertain. CDR3 length: 15 amino acids. Trimming removed 6 bases from V and 0 bases from J, with 14 bases in between. Germline assignment: CDR1 MDHEN and CDR2 SYDVKM. CDR3 residues: CASSLPGSMNTEAFF. The CDR3 region has the DNA TGTGCCAGCAGCCTTCCGGGATCTATGAACACTGAAGCTTTCTTT.

V and J are TRBV23-1 and TRBJ1-6; 10 bases line up with TRBD1. TRBV23-1 is placed among ORFs of uncertain function. V was clipped by 1 base and J by 4 bases; unmatched bases: 22. The CDR3 extends over 23 amino acids. The CDR3, as DNA: TGCGCCAGCAGTCAATTTTATGGTGGTCGGGACAGGGGACCCCCTATATATAATTCACCCCTCCACTTT. The encoded protein is CASSQFYGGRDRGPPIYNSPLHF.

The gene calls are TRBV9 and TRBJ1-2; no firm D call. The CDR3 consists of 15 residues. The germline V gene has CDR1 SGDLS and CDR2 YYNGEE. V lost 3 bases and J 5 bases, leaving 17 bases between the germline ends. CDR3 nucleotides: TGTGCCAGCAGCGGGGGTGGGCCGACCCTTTATGGCTACACCTTC. Protein sequence: CASSGGGPTLYGYTF.

The gene calls are TRBV7-9 and TRBJ2-1; D is perhaps TRBD2 (5 bases). Trimming stripped 5 bases from V and 7 bases from J, with 12 bases between. There are 13 residues in the CDR3. Looked up from germline, CDR1 is SEHNR and CDR2 is FQNEAQ (reference sequence). CDR3 protein: CASSLPGWNEQFF. CDR3 nucleotides: TGTGCCAGCAGCCTACCGGGGTGGAATGAGCAGTTCTTC.

This rearrangement joins TRBV7-2 to TRBJ2-3; a possible D gene is TRBD1 (6 bases). This CDR3 region has 14 residues. Germline V gives CDR1 SGHTA, CDR2 FQGNSA. The V end was cut by 4 bases, the J end by 6 bases, with 14 bases between. CDR3: CASSWPGVTDTQYF. The CDR3 bases are TGTGCCAGCAGCTGGCCAGGGGTCACGGATACGCAGTATTTT.

The rearrangement links TRBV28 to TRBJ2-1; 9 bases map to TRBD2. CDR3 length equals 16 residues. Germline lookup yields CDR1 MDHEN and CDR2 SYDVKM. The junction had 8 bases not matched to a gene; V was cut back by 6 bases and J by 2 bases. The CDR3 DNA follows: TGTGCCAGCAGGAGCGGGGGGAAAGGACCCTACAATGAGCAGTTCTTC. Translation: CASRSGGKGPYNEQFF. Full variable domain (remainder filled in from reference TRBV28 and TRBJ2-1): DVKVTQSSRYLVKRTGEKVFLECVQDMDHENMFWYRQDPGLGLRLIYFSYDVKMKEKGDIPEGYSVSREKKERFSLILESASTNQTSMYLCASRSGGKGPYNEQFFGPGTRLTVL.

The chain combines TRBV5-1 with TRBJ2-1; 7 nucleotides agree with TRBD1. Germline lookup yields CDR1 SGHRS and CDR2 YFSETQ. This CDR3 is built from 13 residues. With 3 bases clipped from V and 9 bases from J, the junction kept 6 bases outside the gene matches. The CDR3 sequence is CASSSGDRVEQFF. CDR3 bases: TGCGCCAGCAGCTCCGGAGACAGGGTTGAGCAGTTCTTC. Full variable domain (rest looked up from reference TRBV5-1 and TRBJ2-1): KAGVTQTPRYLIKTRGQQVTLSCSPISGHRSVSWYQQTPGQGLQFLFEYFSETQRNKGNFPGRFSGRQFSNSRSEMNVSTLELGDSALYLCASSSGDRVEQFFGPGTRLTVL.

This clone came up a few times. The rearrangement joins TRBV20-1 to TRBJ1-6; a weak D match, TRBD1 (5 bases). Germline V gives CDR1 DFQATT, CDR2 SNEGSKA (reference sequence). Trimming shortened V by 3 bases and J by 1 base, and 10 bases separated the two germline ends. This CDR3 comprises 15 residues. CDR3 coding DNA: TGCAGTGCTAGTTTGGGGGAGTCCTATAATTCACCCCTCCACTTT. It specifies CSASLGESYNSPLHF.

The CDR3 DNA sequence: TGTGCCAGCAGCCCCCAAATGAACACTGAAGCTTTCTTT. Its protein is CASSPQMNTEAFF. The V gene is TRBV7-2, the J gene TRBJ1-1; D uncertain. Trimming took off 5 bases at V and 0 bases at J, with 7 bases between the two ends. Looked up from germline, CDR1 is SGHTA and CDR2 is FQGNSA. This CDR3 comprises 13 residues.

V and J are TRBV4-1 and TRBJ1-2, with D possibly matching TRBD1 (5 bases). The CDR3 length is 13 residues. Germline loops: CDR1 MGHRA, CDR2 YSYEKL. The V end lost 0 bases, the J end lost 5 bases, and 7 bases lay between the germline ends. CDR3: CASSQDQGYGYTF. CDR3 sequence (DNA): TGCGCCAGCAGCCAAGACCAGGGATATGGCTACACCTTC.

The rearrangement links TRBV4-1 to TRBJ1-2; 7 nucleotides line up with TRBD1. CDR1 is MGHRA and CDR2 is YSYEKL in the germline V gene. The CDR3 loop spans 15 amino acids. With 0 bases clipped from V and 5 bases from J, the junction kept 6 bases outside the gene matches. The CDR3 DNA reads as TGCGCCAGCAGCCAAGAGGGACAGTCTGAGTATGGCTACACCTTC. This sequence encodes CASSQEGQSEYGYTF.

V gene TRBV4-3 combines with J gene TRBJ1-6; D perhaps matches TRBD1 (6 bases). Trimming removed 2 bases from V and 10 bases from J, with 18 bases in between. Germline V CDR1 and CDR2: LGHNA, YSLEER. This CDR3 region has 16 residues. The CDR3 here is CASSQSHSGTNSPLHF. The CDR3 nucleotides are TGCGCCAGCAGCCAATCACATTCGGGGACAAACTCACCCCTCCACTTT.

The chain joins TRBV9 to TRBJ1-2; D is undetermined. This CDR3 has 15 amino acids. The V end was cut by 4 bases, the J end by 8 bases, with 21 bases between. Germline CDR1 is SGDLS and CDR2 is YYNGEE. The CDR3 coding sequence is TGTGCCAGCAGCTCCCGTCTTGGGCGACTATTAGGCTACACCTTC. It translates to CASSSRLGRLLGYTF. Together with reference TRBV9 and TRBJ1-2, the CDR3 gives the full variable domain: DSGVTQTPKHLITATGQRVTLRCSPRSGDLSVYWYQQSLDQGLQFLIQYYNGEERAKGNILERFSAQQFPDLHSELNLSSLELGDSALYFCASSSRLGRLLGYTFGSGTRLTVV.